Listed here are 14 T cell receptor beta chains from one sample, sequenced in a study of blood T cell repertoires in COVID-19. Sequencing was performed with immunoSEQ multiplex PCR; in TCRdb, only in-frame clones are kept and a portion is missing. The table includes about 190,000 clones, about nine tenths detected once. The sequencing sample was made of peripheral blood. The receptor set was obtained from a man aged 30 to 45 with acute or convalescent COVID-19.

A note on this clone: One end of the junction fails to match germline, which may point to a read error. The CDR3 loop reads CASSRREKETQYF. CDR3 in DNA: TGCGCCAGCAGTAGGCGGGAGAAAGAGACCCAGTACTTC. V and J are TRBV6-5 and TRBJ2-5; 7 bases line up with TRBD2. Germline V gene lookup returns CDR1 MNHEY and CDR2 SVGAGI. This CDR3 is built from 13 residues.

The chain uses TRBV11-2 and TRBJ1-5; TRBD1 matches at 9 bases. Unmatched junction bases numbered 4, after V lost 1 base and J lost 3 bases. Germline values: CDR1 SGHAT, CDR2 FQNNGV. This CDR3 contains 16 residues. Written as DNA, the CDR3 is TGTGCCAGCAGCTTAGTCGGGACAGGGAACAATCAGCCCCAGCATTTT. Translated, it gives CASSLVGTGNNQPQHF.

The chain recombines TRBV5-1 with TRBJ2-1, with 10 bases lining up with TRBD1. The germline V gene has CDR1 SGHRS and CDR2 YFSETQ. The CDR3 is 12 amino acids. V trimming: 4 bases; J trimming: 12 bases; junction bases outside the gene matches: 4. The CDR3 region is CASSRDRGTQFF. CDR3 nucleotide sequence: TGCGCCAGCAGCCGGGACAGGGGTACGCAGTTCTTC.

The V gene is TRBV7-3, the J gene TRBJ2-5, with 7 bases aligning to TRBD2. The CDR3 runs to 16 residues. With V trimmed by 5 bases and J by 2 bases, 11 bases remained unmatched. Germline-derived CDR1 and CDR2 are SGHTA and FQGTGA. Here the CDR3 DNA reads TGTGCCAGCAGCCCGGGCGGGGGTAAGGGACAAGAGACCCAGTACTTC. Translating gives CASSPGGGKGQETQYF. The complete variable domain, with remaining parts taken from reference TRBV7-3 and TRBJ2-5, reads GAGVSQTPSNKVTEKGKYVELRCDPISGHTALYWYRQSLGQGPEFLIYFQGTGAADDSGLPNDRFFAVRPEGSVSTLKIQRTERGDSAVYLCASSPGGGKGQETQYFGPGTRLLVL.

This chain uses TRBV6-5 with TRBJ2-7, with D possibly TRBD2 on 6 matching bases. The CDR3 runs 14 residues. Germline V gene sequence: CDR1 MNHEY, CDR2 SVGAGI. V was pared by 10 bases and J by 0 bases, with 16 bases between. The CDR3 sequence: CATSRGRNSYEQYF. CDR3 nucleotide sequence: TGTGCCACCTCCCGGGGGAGGAACTCCTACGAGCAGTACTTC.

This clone has only one observation. This chain uses TRBV11-2 with TRBJ1-6, with D perhaps matching TRBD1 (5 bases). Germline V CDR1 and CDR2: SGHAT, FQNNGV. The CDR3 is 17 amino acids. V was trimmed by 4 bases and J by 2 bases, leaving 15 bases between them. CDR3 in DNA: TGTGCCAGCAGCTCACGATTGGGGGGAGCCTATAATTCACCCCTCCACTTT. Translated: CASSSRLGGAYNSPLHF. The variable domain in full, completed from reference TRBV11-2 and TRBJ1-6, reads EAGVAQSPRYKIIEKRQSVAFWCNPISGHATLYWYQQILGQGPKLLIQFQNNGVVDDSQLPKDRFSAERLKGVDSTLKIQPAKLEDSAVYLCASSSRLGGAYNSPLHFGNGTRLTVT.

This sequence joins TRBV7-2 and TRBJ1-1; D is undetermined. The CDR3 runs to 14 residues. The V end was cut by 0 bases, the J end by 4 bases, with 9 bases between. CDR1 is SGHTA, CDR2 FQGNSA, per germline. CDR3 DNA: TGTGCCAGCAGCTTAGCTCGTGAGGGCACTGAAGCTTTCTTT. As protein: CASSLAREGTEAFF.

The rearrangement uses TRBV7-9 and TRBJ1-2; the D is unclear. The CDR3 extends over 15 amino acids. Germline CDR1 and CDR2: SEHNR and FQNEAQ (reference sequence). Trimming pared 2 bases from V and 7 bases from J, leaving 17 bases between. The CDR3 region has the DNA TGTGCCAGCAGCTTAACCCAGGTCCCAACCGGTGGCTACACCTTC. This encodes CASSLTQVPTGGYTF.

This clone was detected once. This rearrangement joins TRBV28 to TRBJ1-2; possibly TRBD1 for D (5 bases). Per the germline V gene, CDR1 is MDHEN and CDR2 is SYDVKM. V lost 3 bases, J lost 0 bases, and 17 bases lay in between. The length of the CDR3 is 17 residues. In DNA form, the CDR3 reads TGTGCCAGCAGTTTTGGCCTACCCCAGGGTTCTAACTATGGCTACACCTTC. Translated, it gives CASSFGLPQGSNYGYTF.

About this clone: Mismatch with germline at one junction end may stem from a read error. The V and J genes are TRBV6-1 and TRBJ1-4; 7 nucleotides line up with TRBD1. The germline V gene encodes CDR1 MNHNS and CDR2 SASEGT. This CDR3 contains 18 residues. The CDR3 DNA is TGTACCAGCAGTGAAGAGGTCAGGGGGACATGGAGGAATGAAAAACTGTTTTTT. Amino acid sequence: CTSSEEVRGTWRNEKLFF.

The V call is TRBV19, the J call TRBJ1-1; no definite D call. Trimming pared 7 bases from V and 1 base from J, leaving 16 bases between. Germline V lookup: CDR1 LNHDA, CDR2 SQIVND (reference sequence). CDR3 length: 15 amino acids. CDR3 DNA: TGTGCCAGTACCCCGCCGGGAGGTCCGAACACTGAAGCTTTCTTT. Translating gives CASTPPGGPNTEAFF.

The chain links TRBV30 to TRBJ1-5; the D gene is possibly TRBD1 (5 bases). CDR3 length: 14 amino acids. Germline CDR1 reads GTSNPN; CDR2 reads SVGIG (reference sequence). The V end lost 1 base, the J end lost 5 bases, and 12 bases lay between the germline ends. CDR3 in amino acids: CAWSGSQAHQPQHF. The CDR3 DNA reads as TGTGCCTGGAGTGGGTCACAGGCCCATCAGCCCCAGCATTTT.

The chain has TRBV5-1 and TRBJ2-5, with D tentatively TRBD1 (5 bases). The V and J ends lost 4 bases and 3 bases respectively, with 10 bases between them. CDR3 length: 13 amino acids. Germline V CDR1 and CDR2: SGHRS, YFSETQ. DNA of the CDR3: TGCGCCAGCAGCACCCAGGGTGAAGAGACCCAGTACTTC. It encodes CASSTQGEETQYF.

This clone was detected only once. In DNA, the CDR3 is TGTGCCTACGGGACAGGGGTAGAAAAACTGTTTTTT. Its translation: CAYGTGVEKLFF. V gene TRBV28 combines with J gene TRBJ1-4; 10 positions agree with TRBD1. Germline trimming cut 11 bases from V and 8 bases from J; bases unmatched to any gene: 5. The germline V gene has CDR1 MDHEN and CDR2 SYDVKM. The CDR3 runs to 12 residues.